The clone carrying this T cell receptor beta chain was observed once. Its specificity is unknown. TCRdb analysed the RT-PCR reads with MiXCR anew, one entry per CDR3 protein. The repertoire holds about half a million distinct CDR3 sequences, with 25% as singletons. The V end lost 4 bases, the J end lost 2 bases, and 18 bases lay between the germline ends. In germline, CDR1 is SGHVS, CDR2 FQNEAQ. This CDR3 has 16 residues. The entry originates in a study of response to subunit inactivated influenza vaccine. Study-level results: There was a suggestion from the authors that each seasonal influenza vaccination recruits few new T cells.

This specimen consisted of CD4+ T cells sorted from PBMCs, obtained more than 4 days after vaccination. The chain has TRBV7-8 and TRBJ2-7; tentatively, D is TRBD1 (6 bases). The source is a man aged 45 to 65 who received an inactivated influenza vaccine. Here the CDR3 reads CASSYTWDRGTYEQYF. In DNA, the CDR3 is TGTGCCAGCAGCTACACCTGGGATAGGGGGACCTACGAGCAGTACTTC.